Below, 22 T cell receptor beta chains from the same sample are listed, as sequenced in a study of blood T cell repertoires in COVID-19. Sequencing used immunoSEQ multiplex PCR; TCRdb keeps in-frame clones, though not all of them. The table shows about 98,000 clones, with 81% occurring only once. Sample: peripheral blood. Every receptor here comes from an elderly woman with acute or convalescent COVID-19.

The table lists this clone with a count of one. The chain joins TRBV27 to TRBJ2-4; a weak D match, TRBD2 (6 bases). Germline-derived CDR1 and CDR2 are MNHEY and SMNVEV (reference sequence). V lost 5 bases and J 0 bases, leaving 11 bases between the germline ends. The CDR3 spans 15 residues. The CDR3 DNA reads as TGTGCCAGCAGTGTGGAGGGCACAGCCAAAAACATTCAGTACTTC. This translates into CASSVEGTAKNIQYF.

This clone was detected only a few times. V is TRBV3-1 (or the pseudogene TRBV3-2) and J is TRBJ1-2; D ambiguous. The CDR3 loop spans 14 amino acids. CDR1 is LGHDT, CDR2 YNNKEL, per germline (reference sequence). V was clipped by 1 base and J by 3 bases, with 9 bases between them. The CDR3 protein is CASSQGNRYYGYTF. CDR3 bases: TGTGCCAGCAGCCAAGGAAATCGGTACTATGGCTACACCTTC.

The chain recombines TRBV7-2 with TRBJ2-3; TRBD2 agrees at 13 bases. The V segment lost 1 base and the J segment 8 bases; nucleotides outside the gene matches: 9. Germline V gene sequence: CDR1 SGHTA, CDR2 FQGNSA. The CDR3 runs to 17 residues. The CDR3 loop is CASSLGTSGGPEGTQYF. The CDR3 bases are TGTGCCAGCAGCTTAGGGACTAGCGGGGGCCCGGAGGGTACGCAGTATTTT.

The chain recombines TRBV2 with TRBJ1-2, with TRBD1 identical over 8 bases. Germline CDR1 is SNHLY and CDR2 is FYNNEI. After removal of 5 bases from V and 7 bases from J, the junction contained 9 bases not matched to a gene. The CDR3 is 14 residues long. CDR3 protein: CASSLTGEGSGYTF. The CDR3, as DNA: TGTGCCAGCAGTTTGACAGGGGAGGGAAGTGGCTACACCTTC.

About this clone itself: Other nucleotide sequences in the sample specify the same CDR3. J is TRBJ1-5 and V is TRBV7-2; weak D call: TRBD1 (5 bases). V was trimmed by 3 bases and J by 4 bases, leaving 7 bases between them. The germline gives CDR1 SGHTA, CDR2 FQGNSA. CDR3 length equals 13 residues. The CDR3 protein is CASSFQGNQPQHF. The CDR3 DNA is TGTGCCAGCAGCTTCCAGGGAAATCAGCCCCAGCATTTT.

V gene TRBV6-6 combines with J gene TRBJ1-1; D is unresolved. The V and J ends lost 4 bases and 1 base respectively, with 10 bases between them. Germline V gene sequence: CDR1 MNHNY, CDR2 SVGAGI (reference sequence). This CDR3 is built from 14 residues. The CDR3 sequence is CASSSPTRNTEAFF. DNA of the CDR3: TGTGCCAGCAGTTCCCCCACAAGGAACACTGAAGCTTTCTTT.

This rearrangement joins TRBV6-5 to TRBJ1-2; 7 bases match TRBD1. The germline V gene encodes CDR1 MNHEY and CDR2 SVGAGI. This CDR3 is 13 amino acids long. The V gene end was trimmed by 5 bases and the J gene end by 7 bases; junction bases not matched to a gene: 7. The CDR3 sequence: CASSTDRARGYTF. The DNA for the CDR3 is TGTGCCAGCAGTACCGACAGGGCACGTGGCTACACCTTC.

CDR3 nucleotide sequence: TGTGCCAGCAGCTTAAACACAGGGGTTGGAAACACCATATATTTT. Translating it yields CASSLNTGVGNTIYF. The chain has TRBV11-2 and TRBJ1-3; 7 nucleotides align to TRBD1. This CDR3 has 15 residues. Germline values: CDR1 SGHAT, CDR2 FQNNGV. Trimming cost V 2 bases and J 3 bases; bases outside gene matches: 4. Full variable domain (remainder filled in from reference TRBV11-2 and TRBJ1-3): EAGVAQSPRYKIIEKRQSVAFWCNPISGHATLYWYQQILGQGPKLLIQFQNNGVVDDSQLPKDRFSAERLKGVDSTLKIQPAKLEDSAVYLCASSLNTGVGNTIYFGEGSWLTVV.

This clone came up a few times. The chain couples TRBV7-9 to TRBJ1-4; the D gene is possibly TRBD1 (6 bases). The CDR3 has 16 amino acids. The germline V and J ends were trimmed by 3 bases and 2 bases, with 13 bases remaining between them. The germline CDR1 and CDR2 sequences are SEHNR and FQNEAQ (reference sequence). The CDR3 sequence: CASSFILGQTNEKLFF. The CDR3 region has the DNA TGTGCCAGCAGCTTCATCTTAGGACAGACTAATGAAAAACTGTTTTTT.

The gene calls are TRBV3-1 (or the pseudogene TRBV3-2) and TRBJ2-3, with D maybe TRBD1 (6 bases). Germline CDR1 LGHDT, CDR2 YNNKEL (reference sequence). This CDR3 comprises 19 residues. Trimming removed 0 bases at V and 4 bases at J, with 23 bases between. The CDR3 nucleotides read TGTGCCAGCAGCCAAGAGGGGGTGCTCTGGGCTGAGGGGGCAGATACGCAGTATTTT. It is translated as CASSQEGVLWAEGADTQYF.

The CDR3 region has the DNA TGTGCCAGCAGCTTAGTACGGGGGTCCGGGGAGCTGTTTTTT. Translation gives CASSLVRGSGELFF. The V and J genes are TRBV11-2 and TRBJ2-2; maybe TRBD2 (6 bases). V dropped 1 base and J dropped 6 bases, with 9 bases sitting between them. The CDR3 loop spans 14 amino acids. CDR1 is SGHAT, CDR2 FQNNGV, per germline.

This chain joins TRBV6-5 and TRBJ2-2; D remains unclear. CDR3 length: 12 residues. Trimming shortened V by 6 bases and J by 6 bases, and 8 bases separated the two germline ends. Germline V gives CDR1 MNHEY, CDR2 SVGAGI. The CDR3 protein is CASRRLSGELFF. CDR3 in DNA: TGTGCCAGCAGGAGATTGTCCGGGGAGCTGTTTTTT.

The V gene is TRBV5-1, the J gene TRBJ2-3; possible D gene TRBD1, 6 bases. In germline, CDR1 is SGHRS, CDR2 YFSETQ. This CDR3 region has 17 residues. V lost 2 bases and J lost 3, with 19 bases in between. CDR3 nucleotide sequence: TGCGCCAGCAGCTTCCAAGGGACATCTGACAGGACAGATACGCAGTATTTT. Its protein is CASSFQGTSDRTDTQYF. Supplemented by reference TRBV5-1 and TRBJ2-3, the full variable domain reads KAGVTQTPRYLIKTRGQQVTLSCSPISGHRSVSWYQQTPGQGLQFLFEYFSETQRNKGNFPGRFSGRQFSNSRSEMNVSTLELGDSALYLCASSFQGTSDRTDTQYFGPGTRLTVL.

This chain joins TRBV7-8 and TRBJ2-3, with TRBD2 matching 8 bases. J gave up 4 bases and V 4 bases, and 16 bases lay outside the gene matches. The CDR3 length is 18 residues. Germline V gives CDR1 SGHVS, CDR2 FQNEAQ. The CDR3 DNA is TGTGCCAGCAGCTGGGGAAAGGCCGGGACTAGTAGGGCAGATACGCAGTATTTT. Residues: CASSWGKAGTSRADTQYF.

The CDR3 DNA reads as TGTGCCAGCAGCATAACGAAGGGACTAGCGGGGGGGCCAGATACGCAGTATTTT. As protein: CASSITKGLAGGPDTQYF. The rearrangement joins TRBV9 to TRBJ2-3, with TRBD2 matching 16 bases. The CDR3 is made up of 18 amino acids. The ends lost 4 bases at V and 4 bases at J; junction bases unmatched: 9. Germline-derived CDR1 and CDR2 are SGDLS and YYNGEE.

This clone came up a few times. The V gene is TRBV6-5, the J gene TRBJ2-7, with TRBD1 as a possible D gene (5 bases). Germline-derived CDR1 and CDR2 are MNHEY and SVGAGI. The CDR3 is made up of 15 amino acids. The V and J ends lost 5 bases and 3 bases respectively, with 17 bases between them. Here the CDR3 DNA reads TGTGCCAGCAGTCCCAATCCGGGCCAGGGCTACGAGCAGTACGTC. Translation: CASSPNPGQGYEQYV.

The J gene is TRBJ2-3, the V gene TRBV9; 14 bases match TRBD2. With 4 bases clipped from V and 6 bases from J, the junction kept 10 bases outside the gene matches. Germline CDR1 and CDR2: SGDLS and YYNGEE. This CDR3 contains 17 residues. This chain's CDR3 is CASSLTGTSGGVDTQYF. CDR3 DNA: TGTGCCAGCAGCTTAACCGGGACTAGCGGGGGAGTGGATACGCAGTATTTT.

The rearrangement links TRBV2 to TRBJ2-1; 7 bases are a match to TRBD1. Germline CDR1 SNHLY, CDR2 FYNNEI. V dropped 6 bases and J dropped 2; count of bases not matched to a gene: 7. The CDR3 is made up of 15 amino acids. The CDR3 is CASSQRGQPYNEQFF. DNA of the CDR3: TGTGCCAGCAGCCAAAGGGGACAGCCCTACAATGAGCAGTTCTTC.

The chain combines TRBV25-1 with TRBJ1-4; 8 bases are a match to TRBD1. V shed 4 bases, J shed 8 bases, and the junction held 9 bases outside the gene matches. The CDR3 is made up of 15 amino acids. Germline V gives CDR1 MGHDK, CDR2 SYGVNS. CDR3 DNA: TGTGCCAGCAGTGGTGGGACAGGCATTTTCGAAAAACTGTTTTTT. Protein sequence: CASSGGTGIFEKLFF.

The V call is TRBV28, the J call TRBJ1-2; 8 bases are a match to TRBD1. Germline V lookup: CDR1 MDHEN, CDR2 SYDVKM. The CDR3 is 13 residues long. Trimming cost V 10 bases and J 7 bases; bases outside gene matches: 11. CDR3 in amino acids: CATQGAQVGGYTF. The DNA of the CDR3 is TGTGCCACCCAGGGGGCCCAAGTGGGTGGCTACACCTTC.

The V and J genes are TRBV28 and TRBJ2-6; D call uncertain. Between the trimmed V and J ends, which lost 5 bases and 0 bases, there was a span of 8 bases. The CDR3 loop spans 15 amino acids. CDR1 MDHEN and CDR2 SYDVKM come from the germline V gene. The chain's CDR3 is CASSPQFSGANVLTF. CDR3 in DNA: TGTGCCAGCAGTCCCCAGTTCTCTGGGGCCAACGTCCTGACTTTC.

The chain couples TRBV19 to TRBJ1-1; possible D gene TRBD1, 5 bases. The germline V gene has CDR1 LNHDA and CDR2 SQIVND (reference sequence). The CDR3 runs to 15 residues. V lost 5 bases and J lost 6, with 19 bases in between. CDR3 nucleotide sequence: TGTGCCAGTAGTTCGGGGACTCAAGGGAGCGCTGAAGCTTTCTTT. This encodes CASSSGTQGSAEAFF.